Below are 29 T cell receptor beta chains sequenced from a single sample in a study of OX40 agonist ivuxolimab in advanced cancers. TCRdb keeps only in-frame clones here, not all; method: immunoSEQ multiplex PCR. Here the sample spans some 87,000 clones, about 92% being singletons. The specimen was CD4+ or CD8+ T cells sorted from blood, collected in a trial of the OX40 agonist ivuxolimab. These receptors were obtained from an adult with an advanced solid tumor such as melanoma, head and neck, liver or kidney cancer.

The gene calls are TRBV19 and TRBJ2-7, with D uncertain. Trimming cost V 3 bases and J 0 bases, with 6 bases left between them. This CDR3 region has 13 residues. CDR1 and CDR2 from the germline V gene are LNHDA and SQIVND (reference sequence). The CDR3 loop is CASSIQSSYEQYF. The CDR3 coding sequence is TGTGCCAGTAGTATTCAGAGCTCCTACGAGCAGTACTTC.

The chain has TRBV7-9 and TRBJ2-3, with 7 bases lining up with TRBD2. The junction had 8 bases not matched to a gene; V was cut back by 4 bases and J by 4 bases. The CDR3 contains 15 residues. The germline gives CDR1 SEHNR, CDR2 FQNEAQ (reference sequence). CDR3 sequence reads: CASSSSRLAADTQYF. The DNA of the CDR3 is TGTGCCAGCAGCTCGAGCAGACTAGCAGCAGATACGCAGTATTTT.

This clone was picked up one time. The CDR3 reads CSVEPLSYSYTF. The CDR3 DNA sequence: TGCAGCGTTGAGCCCCTCTCTTATAGCTACACCTTC. The chain is built from TRBV29-1 and TRBJ1-2; D ambiguous. Trimming took 3 bases from V and 9 from J, leaving 14 bases between them. The V gene's germline CDR1 is SQVTM and CDR2 ANQGSEA. The CDR3 loop spans 12 amino acids.

The rearrangement links TRBV7-2 to TRBJ2-1; possible D gene TRBD2, 6 bases. There are 15 residues in the CDR3. V lost 0 bases to trimming and J lost 5 bases, with 11 bases between them. Germline-derived CDR1 and CDR2 are SGHTA and FQGNSA. The CDR3 coding sequence is TGTGCCAGCAGCTTAGCGGGAGGATCGAACAATGAGCAGTTCTTC. Translating it yields CASSLAGGSNNEQFF.

This clone was seen only once. The genes are TRBV10-3 and TRBJ2-7; D perhaps matches TRBD1 (5 bases). Germline-derived CDR1 and CDR2 are ENHRY and SYGVKD. Between the trimmed V and J ends, which lost 0 bases and 2 bases, there was a span of 11 bases. The CDR3 totals 15 residues. The CDR3 DNA reads TGTGCCATCAGTGAGTCGGGGCAGGCCACCTACGAGCAGTACTTC. Translated: CAISESGQATYEQYF.

The CDR3 reads CASSLDGQGHNEQFF. CDR3 nucleotide sequence: TGTGCCAGCAGCTTGGATGGACAGGGCCACAATGAGCAGTTCTTC. The chain links TRBV5-4 to TRBJ2-1; 8 bases fit TRBD1. Germline V gene lookup returns CDR1 SGHNT and CDR2 YYREEE (reference sequence). V shed 0 bases, J shed 5 bases, and the junction held 4 bases outside the gene matches. This CDR3 is built from 15 residues.

V and J are TRBV30 and TRBJ2-4, with TRBD1 as a possible D gene (6 bases). Germline CDR1 GTSNPN, CDR2 SVGIG (reference sequence). The CDR3 is 13 amino acids. The V and J ends lost 2 bases and 7 bases respectively, with 12 bases between them. CDR3: CAWSRGLENIQYF. The DNA for the CDR3 is TGTGCCTGGAGTAGGGGGTTAGAGAACATTCAGTACTTC.

The J gene is TRBJ1-1, the V gene TRBV11-2; D is uncertain. This CDR3 comprises 14 residues. The V end was cut by 2 bases, the J end by 5 bases, with 12 bases between. Germline V lookup: CDR1 SGHAT, CDR2 FQNNGV. CDR3 in amino acids: CASSLFGGRTEAFF. The DNA of the CDR3 is TGTGCCAGCAGCTTATTCGGTGGGAGGACTGAAGCTTTCTTT. The entire variable domain, with the rest obtained from reference TRBV11-2 and TRBJ1-1, is as follows: EAGVAQSPRYKIIEKRQSVAFWCNPISGHATLYWYQQILGQGPKLLIQFQNNGVVDDSQLPKDRFSAERLKGVDSTLKIQPAKLEDSAVYLCASSLFGGRTEAFFGQGTRLTVV.

The chain carries TRBV6-1 and TRBJ1-6; the D gene is possibly TRBD1 (6 bases). Germline V CDR1 and CDR2: MNHNS, SASEGT. The CDR3 is 13 amino acids. Trimming removed 4 bases from V and 11 bases from J, with 12 bases in between. CDR3 protein: CASSGNRVTPLHF. The CDR3 region has the DNA TGTGCCAGCAGTGGAAACAGGGTTACACCCCTCCACTTT.

The CDR3 protein is CASSRQRISTEAFF. CDR3 sequence (DNA): TGTGCCAGCAGCCGACAGCGTATATCGACTGAAGCTTTCTTT. This chain joins TRBV28 and TRBJ1-1, with D tentatively TRBD1 (5 bases). The CDR3 totals 14 residues. The V and J ends lost 6 bases and 5 bases respectively, with 16 bases between them. Germline values: CDR1 MDHEN, CDR2 SYDVKM.

Worth noting for this clone: A much larger clone differs by one base, so this may be a read error. The sample holds other DNA sequences that translate to the same CDR3. The rearrangement uses TRBV19 and TRBJ1-2; possible D gene TRBD1, 5 bases. This CDR3 comprises 13 residues. From germline, CDR1 is LNHDA and CDR2 SQIVND (reference sequence). Trimming took 9 bases from V and 4 from J, leaving 15 bases between them. The CDR3 is CASKGQVSYGYTF. As DNA, the CDR3 is TGTGCCAGCAAGGGGCAGGTTAGCTATGGCTACACCTTC.

The CDR3 sequence is CAWDISGRYTDTQYF. DNA for the CDR3: TGTGCCTGGGACATCAGCGGGAGGTACACAGATACGCAGTATTTT. This chain links TRBV30 with TRBJ2-3, with 9 bases aligning to TRBD2. Germline V gives CDR1 GTSNPN, CDR2 SVGIG (reference sequence). This CDR3 has 15 residues. Losses at the gene ends were 5 bases for V and 2 bases for J; bases not matched to a gene: 8.

Only one count was recorded for this clone. CDR3 in amino acids: CASSAPLGPNIQYF. CDR3 DNA: TGTGCCAGCAGCGCCCCCCTAGGACCAAACATTCAGTACTTC. The chain uses TRBV9 and TRBJ2-4; D call uncertain. V lost 3 bases and J 6 bases, leaving 13 bases between the germline ends. In germline, CDR1 is SGDLS, CDR2 YYNGEE. The CDR3 has 14 residues.

This clone has a handful of counts. The V call is TRBV5-4, the J call TRBJ1-2; tentative D call: TRBD1 (5 bases). Trimming pared 4 bases from V and 8 bases from J, leaving 15 bases between. The CDR3 is 13 residues long. Germline values: CDR1 SGHNT, CDR2 YYREEE (reference sequence). This chain's CDR3 is CASSRAGRLGYTF. CDR3 coding DNA: TGTGCCAGCAGCCGTGCGGGACGCCTAGGCTACACCTTC.

The chain links TRBV5-4 to TRBJ2-1, with 11 bases fitting TRBD2. The CDR3 has 16 amino acids. Germline lookup yields CDR1 SGHNT and CDR2 YYREEE (reference sequence). The V gene end was trimmed by 2 bases and the J gene end by 7 bases; junction bases not matched to a gene: 8. The CDR3 protein is CASSLRLAGTENEQFF. CDR3 bases: TGTGCCAGCAGCTTAAGACTAGCGGGAACTGAAAATGAGCAGTTCTTC.

The chain is built from TRBV6-1 and TRBJ1-1; D is uncertain. Germline CDR1 reads MNHNS; CDR2 reads SASEGT. With 2 bases removed from V and 5 bases from J, the gap between germline ends came to 9 bases. This CDR3 is built from 13 residues. CDR3 DNA: TGTGCCAGCAGTGAACTTAGTCTGACTGAAGCTTTCTTT. It specifies CASSELSLTEAFF.

The chain uses TRBV7-3 and TRBJ1-2, with D perhaps matching TRBD1 (6 bases). Germline V gives CDR1 SGHTA, CDR2 FQGTGA. This CDR3 region has 15 residues. With 1 base removed from V and 4 bases from J, the gap between germline ends came to 13 bases. The CDR3 loop is CASSLNGGRSYGYTF. In DNA, the CDR3 is TGTGCCAGCAGCTTAAACGGGGGGCGATCCTATGGCTACACCTTC. Full variable domain (rest looked up from reference TRBV7-3 and TRBJ1-2): GAGVSQTPSNKVTEKGKYVELRCDPISGHTALYWYRQSLGQGPEFLIYFQGTGAADDSGLPNDRFFAVRPEGSVSTLKIQRTERGDSAVYLCASSLNGGRSYGYTFGSGTRLTVV.

V usage is TRBV7-6 and J usage is TRBJ2-7, with 10 bases that match TRBD1. The CDR3 runs 17 residues. With V trimmed by 1 base and J by 2 bases, 8 bases remained unmatched. Germline assignment: CDR1 SGHVS and CDR2 FNYEAQ. CDR3 region: CASSLVSGQGGTYEQYF. DNA of the CDR3: TGTGCCAGCAGCTTAGTATCTGGACAGGGGGGAACCTACGAGCAGTACTTC.

The CDR3 DNA follows: TGTGCCAGCTCACCCTCGGCGAGAGCCTACGAGCAGTACTTC. Translated, it gives CASSPSARAYEQYF. V is TRBV18 and J is TRBJ2-7; no clear D gene. V lost 3 bases to trimming and J lost 2 bases, with 11 bases between them. Germline CDR1 is KGHSH and CDR2 is LQKENI. The CDR3 has 14 residues.

The chain couples TRBV7-9 to TRBJ2-7; 7 bases match TRBD2. The CDR3 length is 14 residues. Per the germline V gene, CDR1 is SEHNR and CDR2 is FQNEAQ (reference sequence). V lost 1 base and J lost 3; bases outside the gene matches: 3. CDR3 region: CASSLGASGYEQYF. In nucleotides, the CDR3 is TGTGCCAGCAGCTTAGGGGCTAGCGGCTACGAGCAGTACTTC. Full variable domain (outside the CDR3, taken from reference TRBV7-9 and TRBJ2-7): DTGVSQNPRHKITKRGQNVTFRCDPISEHNRLYWYRQTLGQGPEFLTYFQNEAQLEKSRLLSDRFSAERPKGSFSTLEIQRTEQGDSAMYLCASSLGASGYEQYFGPGTRLTVT.

The chain carries TRBV27 and TRBJ2-6; D may correspond to TRBD1 or TRBD2 (5 bases each). Looked up from germline, CDR1 is MNHEY and CDR2 is SMNVEV (reference sequence). Trimming stripped 0 bases from V and 0 bases from J, with 9 bases between. CDR3 length: 17 amino acids. CDR3 bases: TGTGCCAGCAGTTTATCGGGGCGGGTCTCTGGGGCCAACGTCCTGACTTTC. Its protein product is CASSLSGRVSGANVLTF.

A single count supports this clone. The V gene is TRBV11-2, the J gene TRBJ2-3; no firm D call. The CDR3 has 14 residues. Germline CDR1 SGHAT, CDR2 FQNNGV. The ends were cut back, 5 bases at V and 5 bases at J, with 14 bases in the middle. The CDR3 DNA sequence: TGTGCCAGCAGCCCCAGGACCCTCGGAGATACGCAGTATTTT. It encodes CASSPRTLGDTQYF.

The V call is TRBV7-2, the J call TRBJ1-1; TRBD1 matches 7 bases. V dropped 1 base and J dropped 1; count of bases not matched to a gene: 3. Germline CDR1 is SGHTA and CDR2 is FQGNSA. The length of the CDR3 is 15 residues. CDR3 sequence reads: CASSLVGTANTEAFF. The CDR3, as DNA: TGTGCCAGCAGCTTAGTTGGGACAGCGAACACTGAAGCTTTCTTT.

J is TRBJ1-5 and V is TRBV28; D unclear. Germline V gives CDR1 MDHEN, CDR2 SYDVKM. The V gene lost 3 bases and the J gene lost 0 bases, with 12 bases spanning the gap. This CDR3 region has 16 residues. The CDR3 region is CASSFLDGDSNQPQHF. In DNA form, the CDR3 reads TGTGCCAGCAGTTTCCTAGACGGAGATAGCAATCAGCCCCAGCATTTT.

The genes are TRBV9 and TRBJ2-7; 12 bases are shared with TRBD2. The ends lost 0 bases at V and 4 bases at J; junction bases unmatched: 5. The CDR3 covers 16 residues. CDR1 is SGDLS and CDR2 is YYNGEE in the germline V gene. The CDR3 DNA follows: TGTGCCAGCAGCGTAGGCGCGACTAGCGGGAGTTACGAGCAGTACTTC. It translates to CASSVGATSGSYEQYF.

This clone was counted a single time. The rearrangement joins TRBV20-1 to TRBJ1-5; D gene unclear. V lost 3 bases, J lost 4 bases, and 4 bases lay in between. Germline-derived CDR1 and CDR2 are DFQATT and SNEGSKA (reference sequence). The CDR3 has 11 residues. CDR3: CSASENQPQHF. The CDR3 bases are TGCAGTGCTAGTGAGAATCAGCCCCAGCATTTT.

The V gene is TRBV5-1, the J gene TRBJ1-1; a possible D gene is TRBD1 (6 bases). Trimming removed 4 bases at V and 2 bases at J, with 15 bases between. The CDR3 contains 15 residues. The germline V gene has CDR1 SGHRS and CDR2 YFSETQ. As DNA, the CDR3 is TGCGCCAGCAGCCCACAAGGGGGGGGAAACACTGAAGCTTTCTTT. Translation gives CASSPQGGGNTEAFF.

This chain joins TRBV6-1 and TRBJ1-5, with D possibly TRBD1 on 6 matching bases. The CDR3 runs to 15 residues. Germline assignment: CDR1 MNHNS and CDR2 SASEGT. The V end was cut by 6 bases, the J end by 3 bases, with 15 bases between. The CDR3 region is CASRNRDTINQPQHF. Written as DNA, the CDR3 is TGTGCCAGCAGAAACCGGGACACCATCAATCAGCCCCAGCATTTT.

The V call is TRBV7-2, the J call TRBJ1-5; 11 bases fit TRBD1. With V trimmed by 2 bases and J by 3 bases, 6 bases remained unmatched. Germline V gene data show CDR1 as SGHTA and CDR2 as FQGNSA. The CDR3 loop spans 17 amino acids. CDR3 DNA: TGTGCCAGCAGCTTATACGGACAGGGGGCTTCCAATCAGCCCCAGCATTTT. This gives the protein CASSLYGQGASNQPQHF.